This TCR beta chain was found in a study of cytomegalovirus exposure and HLA in healthy donors. At the level of the study: A data release that came early held 80 million or so unique TCRs from HLA-typed donors.

Germline loops: CDR1 KGHSH, CDR2 LQKENI. V gave up 8 bases and J gave up 6 bases; unmatched junction bases: 14. The CDR3 is 15 amino acids. PCR amplification relied on 60 Vbeta primers (plus 13 Jbeta primers). Generated by immunoSEQ multiplex PCR, the TCRdb table keeps only in-frame clones and is missing some. Of some 57,000 clones in the sample, around 70% are singletons; the top ten hold 15% to 20%. The rearrangement joins TRBV18 to TRBJ1-2, with 8 bases identical to TRBD1. Sequenced input: PBMCs. The sequence was obtained from a woman in her fifties or sixties in good health and CMV-seropositive. The CDR3, as DNA: TGTGCCAGCACGTTATCGACAGGGGAGGCGGATGGCTACACCTTC. Translating gives CASTLSTGEADGYTF.